Listed below are T cell receptor beta chains from one sample, sequenced in a study of control samples from healthy donors and cancer patients. The assay was immunoSEQ multiplex PCR, and TCRdb's table has in-frame clones only and misses some. The sample consists of around 30,000 clones, about 88% of them appearing once. What was sequenced was PBMCs. All receptors come from a woman aged 40-49 years with lung cancer. The CDR3 runs from the conserved cysteine through the conserved F or W. Fields, in order: D gene, V gene, CDR3 length, clone size, J gene, CDR3 protein, CDR3 DNA. The D gene is left open where the match is weak. Size is stated for part of the rows, as once, few or many counts, or as a class when the clone is expanded.

D gene: NA
V gene: TRBV11-3
CDR3 length: 12
clone size: NA
J gene: TRBJ2-3
CDR3 protein: CASSSRRGPQYF
CDR3 DNA: TGTGCCAGCAGCTCCCGAAGGGGCCCGCAGTATTTT

D gene: NA
V gene: TRBV6-5
CDR3 length: 14
clone size: NA
J gene: TRBJ1-1
CDR3 protein: CASSSRATGLDAFF
CDR3 DNA: TGTGCCAGCAGTTCTAGAGCGACAGGATTGGATGCTTTCTTT

D gene: TRBD2
V gene: TRBV9
CDR3 length: 16
clone size: NA
J gene: TRBJ2-1
CDR3 protein: CASSVGAGVNYNEQFF
CDR3 DNA: TGTGCCAGCAGCGTAGGAGCGGGGGTTAACTACAATGAGCAGTTCTTC

D gene: NA
V gene: TRBV9
CDR3 length: 15
clone size: NA
J gene: TRBJ2-7
CDR3 protein: CASSVGDGGSYEQYF
CDR3 DNA: TGTGCCAGCAGCGTAGGGGACGGAGGCTCCTACGAGCAGTACTTC

D gene: TRBD1
V gene: TRBV28
CDR3 length: 14
clone size: NA
J gene: TRBJ1-2
CDR3 protein: CASSWGQGNYGYTF
CDR3 DNA: TGTGCCAGCAGCTGGGGACAGGGTAACTATGGCTACACCTTC

D gene: NA
V gene: TRBV5-8
CDR3 length: 13
clone size: NA
J gene: TRBJ2-7
CDR3 protein: CASRITAAHEQYF
CDR3 DNA: TGTGCCAGCAGAATTACGGCAGCCCACGAGCAGTACTTC

D gene: NA
V gene: TRBV9
CDR3 length: 13
clone size: NA
J gene: TRBJ1-5
CDR3 protein: CASSAGVNQPQHF
CDR3 DNA: TGTGCCAGCAGCGCAGGGGTGAATCAGCCCCAGCATTTT

D gene: NA
V gene: TRBV7-2
CDR3 length: 16
clone size: NA
J gene: TRBJ1-6
CDR3 protein: CASSLVLRGSDSPLHF
CDR3 DNA: TGTGCCAGCAGCTTAGTTCTTCGGGGATCGGATTCACCCCTCCACTTT

D gene: NA
V gene: TRBV7-6
CDR3 length: 16
clone size: NA
J gene: TRBJ1-2
CDR3 protein: CASSLAEDGINYGYTF
CDR3 DNA: TGTGCCAGCAGCTTAGCGGAGGACGGAATAAACTATGGCTACACCTTC

D gene: NA
V gene: TRBV28
CDR3 length: 14
clone size: NA
J gene: TRBJ1-3
CDR3 protein: CASSRYSSGNTIYF
CDR3 DNA: TGTGCCAGCAGTAGATACAGCTCTGGAAACACCATATATTTT

D gene: NA
V gene: TRBV3-1/TRBV3-2
CDR3 length: 15
clone size: NA
J gene: TRBJ1-2
CDR3 protein: CASSQVLSGLYGYTF
CDR3 DNA: TGTGCCAGCAGCCAAGTCCTGTCAGGGCTCTATGGCTACACCTTC

D gene: NA
V gene: TRBV6-1
CDR3 length: 12
clone size: NA
J gene: TRBJ1-1
CDR3 protein: CASSKSNTEAFF
CDR3 DNA: TGTGCCAGCAGCAAGTCGAACACTGAAGCTTTCTTT

D gene: TRBD1
V gene: TRBV3-1/TRBV3-2
CDR3 length: 15
clone size: NA
J gene: TRBJ2-5
CDR3 protein: CASSQGDRVQETQYF
CDR3 DNA: TGTGCCAGCAGCCAAGGGGACAGGGTCCAAGAGACCCAGTACTTC

D gene: NA
V gene: TRBV7-8
CDR3 length: 17
clone size: NA
J gene: TRBJ1-5
CDR3 protein: CASSLWGRGSSNQPQHF
CDR3 DNA: TGTGCCAGCAGCTTATGGGGTAGGGGAAGTAGCAATCAGCCCCAGCATTTT

D gene: NA
V gene: TRBV11-1
CDR3 length: 12
clone size: NA
J gene: TRBJ1-4
CDR3 protein: CASSLDREKLFF
CDR3 DNA: TGTGCCAGCAGCTTAGACCGCGAAAAACTGTTTTTT

D gene: NA
V gene: TRBV10-3
CDR3 length: 15
clone size: NA
J gene: TRBJ1-5
CDR3 protein: CAISERPEGNQPQHF
CDR3 DNA: TGTGCCATCAGTGAGAGACCCGAGGGCAATCAGCCCCAGCATTTT

D gene: NA
V gene: TRBV7-8
CDR3 length: 14
clone size: few
J gene: TRBJ2-7
CDR3 protein: CASSLASTTYEQYF
CDR3 DNA: TGTGCCAGCAGCTTAGCGTCCACGACCTACGAGCAGTACTTC

D gene: TRBD1
V gene: TRBV4-1
CDR3 length: 17
clone size: NA
J gene: TRBJ2-1
CDR3 protein: CASSQAPTGGPYNEQFF
CDR3 DNA: TGCGCCAGCAGCCAAGCCCCGACAGGGGGCCCCTACAATGAGCAGTTCTTC

D gene: NA
V gene: TRBV5-8
CDR3 length: 13
clone size: NA
J gene: TRBJ2-3
CDR3 protein: CASSLGGTDTQYF
CDR3 DNA: TGTGCCAGCAGCTTGGGTGGAACAGATACGCAGTATTTT

D gene: TRBD2
V gene: TRBV11-3
CDR3 length: 15
clone size: NA
J gene: TRBJ2-3
CDR3 protein: CASTVGLAPTDTQYF
CDR3 DNA: TGTGCCAGCACCGTGGGACTAGCGCCCACAGATACGCAGTATTTT

D gene: TRBD1
V gene: TRBV19
CDR3 length: 14
clone size: NA
J gene: TRBJ1-2
CDR3 protein: CASSATGTGLRYTF
CDR3 DNA: TGTGCCAGTAGTGCTACCGGGACAGGGTTGCGCTACACCTTC

D gene: NA
V gene: TRBV29-1
CDR3 length: 14
clone size: NA
J gene: TRBJ2-1
CDR3 protein: CSALTPAAYNEQFF
CDR3 DNA: TGCAGCGCCCTAACCCCCGCGGCCTACAATGAGCAGTTCTTC

D gene: TRBD1
V gene: TRBV28
CDR3 length: 14
clone size: NA
J gene: TRBJ1-1
CDR3 protein: CASTSTGVRPEAFF
CDR3 DNA: TGTGCCAGCACCTCGACAGGGGTACGTCCTGAAGCTTTCTTT

D gene: NA
V gene: TRBV6-6
CDR3 length: 13
clone size: NA
J gene: TRBJ1-1
CDR3 protein: CASIYPARWGAFF
CDR3 DNA: TGTGCCAGCATATACCCGGCCAGGTGGGGGGCTTTCTTT

D gene: TRBD1
V gene: TRBV5-6
CDR3 length: 16
clone size: NA
J gene: TRBJ2-1
CDR3 protein: CASSLPGTGVYNEQFF
CDR3 DNA: TGTGCCAGCAGCTTACCCGGGACAGGGGTCTACAATGAGCAGTTCTTC

D gene: NA
V gene: TRBV5-4
CDR3 length: 15
clone size: NA
J gene: TRBJ2-5
CDR3 protein: CASSLRVGRDETQYF
CDR3 DNA: TGTGCCAGCAGCTTGCGGGTTGGCAGGGACGAGACCCAGTACTTC

D gene: NA
V gene: TRBV29-1
CDR3 length: 12
clone size: NA
J gene: TRBJ1-1
CDR3 protein: CSAGRVNTEAFF
CDR3 DNA: TGCAGCGCGGGGAGAGTGAACACTGAAGCTTTCTTT

D gene: NA
V gene: TRBV6-5
CDR3 length: 14
clone size: NA
J gene: TRBJ1-1
CDR3 protein: CASRPIITGQEAFF
CDR3 DNA: TGTGCCAGCAGACCCATAATCACAGGTCAGGAAGCTTTCTTT

D gene: NA
V gene: TRBV6-1
CDR3 length: 13
clone size: NA
J gene: TRBJ2-5
CDR3 protein: CASRLDAQETQYF
CDR3 DNA: TGTGCCAGCAGATTGGACGCCCAAGAGACCCAGTACTTC

D gene: NA
V gene: TRBV19
CDR3 length: 13
clone size: NA
J gene: TRBJ1-1
CDR3 protein: CASSKTNPPSAFF
CDR3 DNA: TGTGCCAGTAGTAAGACGAACCCACCGTCCGCTTTCTTT

D gene: NA
V gene: TRBV10-3
CDR3 length: 14
clone size: NA
J gene: TRBJ1-2
CDR3 protein: CAISERGANYGYTF
CDR3 DNA: TGTGCCATCAGTGAGAGGGGGGCTAACTATGGCTACACCTTC

D gene: NA
V gene: TRBV6-5
CDR3 length: 14
clone size: NA
J gene: TRBJ1-5
CDR3 protein: CASSLAPSNQPQHF
CDR3 DNA: TGTGCCAGCAGTCTGGCCCCGAGCAATCAGCCCCAGCATTTT

D gene: NA
V gene: TRBV5-6
CDR3 length: 15
clone size: NA
J gene: TRBJ2-7
CDR3 protein: CASSLGGRGSYEQYF
CDR3 DNA: TGTGCCAGCAGCTTGGGCGGCAGGGGTTCCTACGAGCAGTACTTC

D gene: NA
V gene: TRBV10-3
CDR3 length: 14
clone size: NA
J gene: TRBJ1-1
CDR3 protein: CAIMPSGQNTEAFF
CDR3 DNA: TGTGCCATCATGCCCTCAGGGCAAAACACTGAAGCTTTCTTT

D gene: TRBD1
V gene: TRBV6-4
CDR3 length: 14
clone size: few
J gene: TRBJ2-2
CDR3 protein: CASSRDRGTGELFF
CDR3 DNA: TGTGCCAGCAGCCGGGACAGGGGAACCGGGGAGCTGTTTTTT

D gene: TRBD1
V gene: TRBV3-1/TRBV3-2
CDR3 length: 15
clone size: NA
J gene: TRBJ2-7
CDR3 protein: CASSQGQGEAYEQYF
CDR3 DNA: TGTGCCAGCAGCCAAGGGCAGGGGGAAGCGTACGAGCAGTACTTC

D gene: TRBD1
V gene: TRBV29-1
CDR3 length: 15
clone size: NA
J gene: TRBJ2-1
CDR3 protein: CSVASTGGPGNEQFF
CDR3 DNA: TGCAGCGTAGCCTCGACAGGGGGGCCTGGGAATGAGCAGTTCTTC

D gene: NA
V gene: TRBV2
CDR3 length: 15
clone size: NA
J gene: TRBJ1-2
CDR3 protein: CASTRTGTPAGGYTF
CDR3 DNA: TGTGCCAGCACCCGAACCGGGACCCCGGCGGGAGGCTACACCTTC

D gene: NA
V gene: TRBV11-3
CDR3 length: 14
clone size: NA
J gene: TRBJ2-3
CDR3 protein: CASSRRIGSDTQYF
CDR3 DNA: TGTGCCAGCAGCCGGAGAATAGGGAGCGATACGCAGTATTTT

D gene: TRBD1
V gene: TRBV7-2
CDR3 length: 13
clone size: NA
J gene: TRBJ1-1
CDR3 protein: CASSLTETGRAFF
CDR3 DNA: TGTGCCAGCAGCTTGACGGAGACAGGGCGGGCTTTCTTT

D gene: NA
V gene: TRBV15
CDR3 length: 15
clone size: NA
J gene: TRBJ1-1
CDR3 protein: CATSREQGMNTEAFF
CDR3 DNA: TGTGCCACCAGCAGGGAACAGGGAATGAACACTGAAGCTTTCTTT

D gene: TRBD1
V gene: TRBV5-8
CDR3 length: 14
clone size: NA
J gene: TRBJ2-5
CDR3 protein: CASSWGQTQETQYF
CDR3 DNA: TGTGCCAGCAGCTGGGGACAGACCCAAGAGACCCAGTACTTC

D gene: NA
V gene: TRBV5-1
CDR3 length: 18
clone size: few
J gene: TRBJ1-2
CDR3 protein: CASSLQTGTESASYGYTF
CDR3 DNA: TGCGCCAGCAGCTTGCAAACCGGGACGGAATCCGCCAGCTATGGCTACACCTTC

D gene: TRBD1
V gene: TRBV7-2
CDR3 length: 15
clone size: NA
J gene: TRBJ2-7
CDR3 protein: CASSSRDRGIYEQYF
CDR3 DNA: TGTGCCAGCAGCTCCCGGGACAGAGGTATTTACGAGCAGTACTTC

D gene: NA
V gene: TRBV7-9
CDR3 length: 15
clone size: NA
J gene: TRBJ1-6
CDR3 protein: CASSPFGTANSPLHF
CDR3 DNA: TGTGCCAGCAGCCCATTTGGGACGGCGAATTCACCCCTCCACTTT

D gene: NA
V gene: TRBV13
CDR3 length: 18
clone size: NA
J gene: TRBJ2-5
CDR3 protein: CASSSQSTQQDSGETQYF
CDR3 DNA: TGTGCCAGCAGCTCCCAAAGCACACAACAGGACAGTGGAGAGACCCAGTACTTC

D gene: NA
V gene: TRBV2
CDR3 length: 12
clone size: NA
J gene: TRBJ2-7
CDR3 protein: CASSEGVYEQYF
CDR3 DNA: TGTGCCAGCAGTGAAGGGGTGTACGAGCAGTACTTC

D gene: TRBD1
V gene: TRBV24-1
CDR3 length: 16
clone size: NA
J gene: TRBJ2-3
CDR3 protein: CATSDLQGGATDTQYF
CDR3 DNA: TGTGCCACCAGTGATTTGCAAGGGGGCGCGACAGATACGCAGTATTTT

D gene: NA
V gene: TRBV18
CDR3 length: 14
clone size: NA
J gene: TRBJ2-1
CDR3 protein: CASSPPRAYNEQFF
CDR3 DNA: TGTGCCAGCTCACCACCCAGGGCGTACAATGAGCAGTTCTTC

D gene: NA
V gene: TRBV3-1/TRBV3-2
CDR3 length: 17
clone size: NA
J gene: TRBJ2-1
CDR3 protein: CASSQDPGNLSYNEQFF
CDR3 DNA: TGTGCCAGCAGCCAAGATCCGGGGAACCTCTCCTACAATGAGCAGTTCTTC

D gene: TRBD1
V gene: TRBV27
CDR3 length: 16
clone size: NA
J gene: TRBJ2-1
CDR3 protein: CASSLSPQGDYNEQFF
CDR3 DNA: TGTGCCAGCAGTTTATCGCCACAGGGGGACTACAATGAGCAGTTCTTC

D gene: NA
V gene: TRBV25-1
CDR3 length: 15
clone size: NA
J gene: TRBJ1-1
CDR3 protein: CASRSVARGNTEAFF
CDR3 DNA: TGTGCCAGCAGATCCGTCGCTCGGGGTAACACTGAAGCTTTCTTT

D gene: NA
V gene: TRBV2
CDR3 length: 14
clone size: NA
J gene: TRBJ2-2
CDR3 protein: CASTEQLNTGELFF
CDR3 DNA: TGTGCCAGCACCGAACAGCTGAACACCGGGGAGCTGTTTTTT